This T cell receptor (beta chain) derives from a study of naive and memory T cell subsets (dated by TCRdb to the late 2010s). A note on the overall study: The figure summarizing the skin biopsy and whole blood samples listed about 10 blood donors, 7 tuberculin skin test biopsies and 3 saline control biopsies. PCR2 was typically performed as a SYBR Green qPCR that was stopped at a set threshold, although end-point PCR (roughly 6 cycles) could be used instead for low-input samples. The investigation overall reported the following: The potential sensitivity of the RNA-based method to TCR transcript changes with T cell activation and differentiation was acknowledged.

Receptors were amplified or captured by 5' RACE. The ligated cDNA was amplified in four rounds of PCR with nested alpha and beta constant region primers together with the SP2 primer. For the blood and skin samples, TCR RNA was reverse transcribed with SuperScript IV using primers for the alpha and beta constant regions. Using T4 RNA ligase 1, an oligonucleotide carrying both the Illumina SP2 primer and a UMI was ligated onto the 3' end of the cDNA. To prevent hairpin formation, the 12-nucleotide UMI was made up of two random hexamers with an eight-base spacer between them. From the second PCR onward, the TCR alpha and beta chain libraries were handled separately, and dual indexing was used for multiplexing. After pooling, the indexed libraries were analyzed by capillary electrophoresis and sequenced on either an Illumina MiSeq or NextSeq. Libraries were spiked with PhiX DNA at roughly 5-7.5% so that base diversity was increased and cluster recognition was improved. The paper's processing steps were these. Demultiplexor extracted UMIs from read 2, combined them with read 1 TCR sequence, and split reads by sample indices. Decombinator identified V and J genes and V-J junctions and gave each TCR a five-part identifier that included V and J deletions. UMIs were used by Collapsinator to correct sequencing errors and PCR amplification heterogeneity, so that a UMI-based abundance was obtained for each TCR. CDR3Translator converted identifiers to nucleotide sequence, translated to amino acids, and extracted CDR3 regions using terminal motifs. Error-corrected alpha and beta TCR counts from blood and skin were compared after normalization to input RNA amount. The public sequencing data were trimmed at Q25 with fastp and processed into clonotypes with MiXCR by TCRdb, which kept only in-frame beta chains. Each entry merges the rows of one CDR3 protein and shows their most common DNA and genes. TCRdb's processing, not the authors', yielded these V and J calls. This sample gives around 56,000 distinct CDR3 sequences in total; over 6% of them show up just once. Just over 9.5% of the sample rests with the top ten.

The study described a robust, sensitive protocol for amplifying, sequencing and analyzing TCRs, using 3' ligation of a UMI-containing oligonucleotide to TCR cDNA. For whole blood analysis, 2.5 to 3 ml of peripheral blood was collected from healthy adult volunteers into Tempus tubes, and RNA was extracted following the manufacturer's instructions. Total RNA was treated with RQ1 DNase, without cell sorting, prior to reverse transcription, with an input of roughly 1 to 1000 ng being targeted. Skin biopsy and whole blood libraries were made to test pipeline robustness in samples where T cells form a minority population. The CDR3, from cysteine to phenylalanine, totals 11 residues. CDR3 DNA only is kept here, 33 bases in frame from base 1. From a lookup of the germline V gene, CDR1 and CDR2 are ENHRY and SYGVKD. V loses 2 bases, J loses 3 bases, and the germline ends lie 1 base apart. This clonotype was counted ten times or more. Its recognized antigen is unknown. Per-base quality was not reported, and no clone a single base away is much larger than it.

The chain links TRBV10-3 with TRBJ1-1; no D gene can be assigned with confidence. The sequence derives from a female donor in good health. The CDR3 protein is CAISEDTEAFF. DNA sequence: TGTGCCATCAGTGAGGACACTGAAGCTTTCTTT.